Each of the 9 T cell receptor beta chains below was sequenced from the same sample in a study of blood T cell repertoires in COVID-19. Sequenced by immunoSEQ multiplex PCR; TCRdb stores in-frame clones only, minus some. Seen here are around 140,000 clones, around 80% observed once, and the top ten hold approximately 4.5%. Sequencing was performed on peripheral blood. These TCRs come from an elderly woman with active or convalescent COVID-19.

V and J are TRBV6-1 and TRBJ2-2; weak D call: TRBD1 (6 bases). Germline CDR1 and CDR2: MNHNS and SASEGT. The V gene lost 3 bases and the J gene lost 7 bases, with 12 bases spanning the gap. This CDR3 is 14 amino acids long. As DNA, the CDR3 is TGTGCCAGCAGTGATGTACAGGGTTACGGGGAGCTGTTTTTT. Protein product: CASSDVQGYGELFF.

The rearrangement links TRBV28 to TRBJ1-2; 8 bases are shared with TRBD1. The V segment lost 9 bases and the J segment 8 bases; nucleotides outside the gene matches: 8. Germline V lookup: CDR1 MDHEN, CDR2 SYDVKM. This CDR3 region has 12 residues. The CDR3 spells CASWTGKSGYTF. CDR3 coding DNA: TGTGCCAGTTGGACAGGGAAGAGCGGCTACACCTTC.

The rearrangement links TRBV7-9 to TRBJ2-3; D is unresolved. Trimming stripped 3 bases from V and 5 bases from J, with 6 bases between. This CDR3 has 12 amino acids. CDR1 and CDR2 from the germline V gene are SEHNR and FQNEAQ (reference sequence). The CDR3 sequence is CASSLIGDTQYF. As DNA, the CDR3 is TGTGCCAGCAGCTTGATCGGAGATACGCAGTATTTT.

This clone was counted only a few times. CDR3 sequence reads: CASSLSTGAAREAFF. CDR3 sequence (DNA): TGTGCCAGCAGCTTATCGACAGGGGCCGCCAGGGAAGCTTTCTTT. V is TRBV11-2 and J is TRBJ1-1; 8 bases are a match to TRBD1. Germline-derived CDR1 and CDR2 are SGHAT and FQNNGV. This CDR3 contains 15 residues. V trimming: 2 bases; J trimming: 8 bases; junction bases outside the gene matches: 10.

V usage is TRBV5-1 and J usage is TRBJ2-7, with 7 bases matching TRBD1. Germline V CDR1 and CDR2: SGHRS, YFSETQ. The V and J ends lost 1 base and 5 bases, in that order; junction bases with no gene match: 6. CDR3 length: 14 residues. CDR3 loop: CASSLRQGAHEQYF. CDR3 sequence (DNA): TGCGCCAGCAGCTTGCGACAGGGCGCCCACGAGCAGTACTTC.

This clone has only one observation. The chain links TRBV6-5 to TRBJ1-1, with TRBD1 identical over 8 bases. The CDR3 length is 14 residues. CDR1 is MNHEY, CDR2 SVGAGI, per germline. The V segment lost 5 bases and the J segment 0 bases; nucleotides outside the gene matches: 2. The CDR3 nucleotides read TGTGCCAGCAGTAAGGACAGGGTGAACACTGAAGCTTTCTTT. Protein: CASSKDRVNTEAFF.

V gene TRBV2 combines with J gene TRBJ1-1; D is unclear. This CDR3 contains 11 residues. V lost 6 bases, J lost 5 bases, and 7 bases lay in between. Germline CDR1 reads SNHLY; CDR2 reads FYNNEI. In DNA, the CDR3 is TGTGCCAGCAGCTACAGAACTGAAGCTTTCTTT. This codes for CASSYRTEAFF. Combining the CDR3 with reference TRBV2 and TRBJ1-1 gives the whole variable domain EPEVTQTPSHQVTQMGQEVILRCVPISNHLYFYWYRQILGQKVEFLVSFYNNEISEKSEIFDDQFSVERPDGSNFTLKIRSTKLEDSAMYFCASSYRTEAFFGQGTRLTVV.

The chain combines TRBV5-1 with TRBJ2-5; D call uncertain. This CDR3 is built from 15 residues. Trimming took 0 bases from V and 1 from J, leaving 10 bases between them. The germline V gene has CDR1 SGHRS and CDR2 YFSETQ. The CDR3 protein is CASSLAMAVQETQYF. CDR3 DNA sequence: TGCGCCAGCAGCTTGGCCATGGCAGTCCAAGAGACCCAGTACTTC. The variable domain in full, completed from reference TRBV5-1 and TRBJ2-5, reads KAGVTQTPRYLIKTRGQQVTLSCSPISGHRSVSWYQQTPGQGLQFLFEYFSETQRNKGNFPGRFSGRQFSNSRSEMNVSTLELGDSALYLCASSLAMAVQETQYFGPGTRLLVL.

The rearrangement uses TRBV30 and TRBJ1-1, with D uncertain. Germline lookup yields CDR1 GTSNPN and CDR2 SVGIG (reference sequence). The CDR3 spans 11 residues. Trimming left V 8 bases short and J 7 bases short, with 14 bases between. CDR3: CARGVGNEAFF. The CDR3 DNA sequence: TGTGCCCGCGGGGTCGGGAATGAAGCTTTCTTT.